This T cell receptor (beta chain) was captured by sequencing in a study of post-analysis software for immune sequencing data. Study as a whole: There were relapsing-remitting, secondary progressive and progressive-relapsing multiple sclerosis among the disease courses included. Study-level findings and limits: Among several TRBV segments more frequent in patients than controls were TRBV5-6, TRBV5-1 and TRBV20-1. Significantly lower normalized Chao1 diversity was found in patients with multiple sclerosis relative to controls.

As regards this clonotype: As yet, its antigen is unknown.

The library was made from cDNA and included unique molecular identifiers. One entry per CDR3 protein, called by TCRdb with MiXCR from the PCR reads. Among some 890,000 distinct CDR3 sequences listed, 53% were seen once. Germline V gives CDR1 SQVTM, CDR2 ANQGSEA. V lost 1 base, J lost 5 bases, and 11 bases lay in between. The CDR3 spans 13 residues. The rearrangement uses TRBV29-1 and TRBJ1-1; D is possibly TRBD1 (5 bases). Source material: blood. The sequence was collected from a girl between 5 and 17 years old with multiple sclerosis. DNA for the CDR3: TGCAGCGTTGAAGGCAGGGTAGGGACTGAAGCTTTCTTT. Translated: CSVEGRVGTEAFF. Looking up the rest from reference TRBV29-1 and TRBJ1-1 gives the full variable domain: SAVISQKPSRDICQRGTSLTIQCQVDSQVTMMFWYRQQPGQSLTLIATANQGSEATYESGFVIDKFPISRPNLTFSTLTVSNMSPEDSSIYLCSVEGRVGTEAFFGQGTRLTVV.